Shown below are 26 T cell receptor beta chains from a single sample sequenced in a study of blood T cell repertoires in COVID-19 (dated by TCRdb to the early 2020s). Library construction relied on the immunoSEQ multiplex PCR assay. Here the immuneACCESS table is served through TCRdb, limited to in-frame sequences with V and J called. Missing clones are a known gap in these copies; in checked studies unresolved V genes cover under half, and the rest lacks a known reason. This sample lists about 46,000 clones; 80% to 95% were detected once. In total, the top ten clones hold 3% to 4% of the sample. The sequenced material came from peripheral blood. The receptors shown here come from a man over 45 with acute or convalescent COVID-19.

The chain is built from TRBV28 and TRBJ2-3, with D tentatively TRBD1 (6 bases). Trimming left V 5 bases short and J 8 bases short, with 23 bases between. Germline CDR1 reads MDHEN; CDR2 reads SYDVKM. CDR3 length: 16 residues. The CDR3 sequence is CASSPTGLGKLGTQYF. CDR3 DNA sequence: TGTGCCAGCAGTCCGACAGGCTTGGGAAAGCTTGGTACGCAGTATTTT.

This clone appeared a few times. The CDR3 DNA reads TGTGCCTGGGGACTAGACCGGGAGACCCAGTACTTC. It yields the protein CAWGLDRETQYF. The gene calls are TRBV30 and TRBJ2-5; the match to TRBD2 covers 7 bases. Per germline, CDR1 GTSNPN and CDR2 SVGIG (reference sequence). The CDR3 length is 12 residues. The ends lost 5 bases at V and 5 bases at J; junction bases unmatched: 5.

This chain uses TRBV11-3 with TRBJ2-2; D unresolved. Germline V gives CDR1 SGHNT, CDR2 YENEEA. The CDR3 totals 13 residues. Trimming cost V 0 bases and J 5 bases, with 4 bases left between them. In nucleotides, the CDR3 is TGTGCCAGCAGCTTAGAACTTACCGGGGAGCTGTTTTTT. Translated, it gives CASSLELTGELFF. Together with reference TRBV11-3 and TRBJ2-2, the CDR3 gives the full variable domain: EAGVVQSPRYKIIEKKQPVAFWCNPISGHNTLYWYLQNLGQGPELLIRYENEEAVDDSQLPKDRFSAERLKGVDSTLKIQPAELGDSAVYLCASSLELTGELFFGEGSRLTVL.

V usage is TRBV27 and J usage is TRBJ2-7, with TRBD2 matching over 13 bases. The CDR3 length is 17 residues. CDR1 and CDR2 (germline): MNHEY, SMNVEV (reference sequence). V was pared by 4 bases and J by 3 bases, with 9 bases of the junction left unmatched. The CDR3 protein is CASSSRTSGGRYYEQYF. The CDR3 nucleotides read TGTGCCAGCAGTTCTCGGACTAGCGGGGGCCGATACTACGAGCAGTACTTC.

The V and J genes are TRBV7-8 and TRBJ1-6, with TRBD1 matching over 7 bases. CDR1 is SGHVS, CDR2 FQNEAQ, per germline. V shed 4 bases and J 7 bases; nucleotides not matched to a gene: 4. The CDR3 is 14 residues long. CDR3 sequence (DNA): TGTGCCAGCAGCTCGGGACAGCTGAATTCACCCCTCCACTTT. Translating gives CASSSGQLNSPLHF.

The V and J genes are TRBV30 and TRBJ1-6; 9 nucleotides align to TRBD1. Germline CDR1 reads GTSNPN; CDR2 reads SVGIG (reference sequence). The CDR3 spans 11 residues. The CDR3 nucleotides are TGTGGGTTGGACAGGGGTACATCCCTCCACTTT. This translates into CGLDRGTSLHF.

CDR3: CASSLERRGGETQYF. CDR3 sequence (DNA): TGTGCCAGCAGCTTGGAACGCCGCGGGGGGGAGACCCAGTACTTC. The genes are TRBV5-8 and TRBJ2-5, with TRBD2 matching 8 bases. CDR1 and CDR2 from the germline V gene are SGHTS and YDEGEE. The V and J ends lost 0 bases and 5 bases, in that order; junction bases with no gene match: 6. The CDR3 length is 15 residues.

The chain carries TRBV30 and TRBJ1-5, with D maybe TRBD1 (5 bases). Germline CDR1 is GTSNPN and CDR2 is SVGIG (reference sequence). Trimming removed 2 bases at V and 4 bases at J, with 9 bases between. The CDR3 runs to 13 residues. The DNA of the CDR3 is TGTGCCTGGAGTTCGGGGGATAATCAGCCCCAGCATTTT. Its protein product is CAWSSGDNQPQHF.

The chain recombines TRBV2 with TRBJ2-3, with TRBD1 matching 8 bases. This CDR3 has 14 amino acids. V trimming: 6 bases; J trimming: 3 bases; junction bases outside the gene matches: 5. Germline V gene lookup returns CDR1 SNHLY and CDR2 FYNNEI. The CDR3 DNA follows: TGTGCCAGCAGCCGGACAGGGATAACAGATACGCAGTATTTT. This codes for CASSRTGITDTQYF.

This clone appeared a single time. The chain uses TRBV19 and TRBJ2-2, with 13 nucleotides matching TRBD2. From germline, CDR1 is LNHDA and CDR2 SQIVND (reference sequence). The V gene end was trimmed by 5 bases and the J gene end by 5 bases; junction bases not matched to a gene: 5. The CDR3 totals 16 residues. The CDR3 DNA sequence: TGTGCCAGTAGTTACGGACTAGCGGGGGATACCGGGGAGCTGTTTTTT. This encodes CASSYGLAGDTGELFF.

This clone was counted between two and nine times. The chain has TRBV4-1 and TRBJ2-4; 11 nucleotides line up with TRBD1. The V segment lost 5 bases and the J segment 13 bases; nucleotides outside the gene matches: 13. The CDR3 has 15 amino acids. Per germline, CDR1 MGHRA and CDR2 YSYEKL. The CDR3 sequence: CASSFDPGTGGMQYF. DNA for the CDR3: TGCGCCAGCAGCTTCGATCCCGGGACAGGGGGTATGCAGTACTTC.

The chain uses TRBV30 and TRBJ2-7, with D possibly matching TRBD1 (5 bases). CDR1 is GTSNPN and CDR2 is SVGIG in the germline V gene (reference sequence). The CDR3 loop spans 15 amino acids. V lost 1 base, J lost 2 bases, and 15 bases lay in between. The DNA of the CDR3 is TGTGCCTGGAGTGAGGGGTTCTCCCCGACCTACGAGCAGTACTTC. Protein product: CAWSEGFSPTYEQYF.

The chain is built from TRBV18 and TRBJ2-5, with 9 bases identical to TRBD2. V was pared by 2 bases and J by 4 bases, with 2 bases of the junction left unmatched. The germline gives CDR1 KGHSH, CDR2 LQKENI. This CDR3 comprises 14 residues. The CDR3 DNA follows: TGTGCCAGCTCACCATCGGGACTAGCAGAGACCCAGTACTTC. It yields the protein CASSPSGLAETQYF.

This sequence joins TRBV3-1 (or the pseudogene TRBV3-2) and TRBJ1-2, with a weak D call TRBD1 (5 bases). V was cut by 0 bases and J by 5 bases, with 7 bases left in between. In germline, CDR1 is LGHDT, CDR2 YNNKEL (reference sequence). This CDR3 is 13 amino acids long. Here the CDR3 DNA reads TGTGCCAGCAGCCAAGAACAGGTTTATGGCTACACCTTC. This encodes CASSQEQVYGYTF.

V usage is TRBV24-1 and J usage is TRBJ2-7, with D unclear. The CDR3 contains 12 residues. Germline V CDR1 and CDR2: KGHDR, SFDVKD. V shed 3 bases and J shed 6 bases, with 8 bases lying between them. The CDR3 DNA reads as TGTGCCACCAGTGATAGCCAGCGCGAGCAGTACTTC. Encoded protein: CATSDSQREQYF.

The genes are TRBV5-8 and TRBJ1-5; D perhaps matches TRBD1 (5 bases). CDR1 SGHTS and CDR2 YDEGEE come from the germline V gene. CDR3 length equals 14 residues. V lost 4 bases to trimming and J lost 0 bases, with 8 bases between them. The CDR3 sequence: CASSDSDSNQPQHF. The DNA of the CDR3 is TGTGCCAGCAGCGACAGTGATAGCAATCAGCCCCAGCATTTT. The full variable domain, completed using reference TRBV5-8 and TRBJ1-5, is EAGVTQSPTHLIKTRGQQATLRCSPISGHTSVYWYQQALGLGLQFLLWYDEGEERNRGNFPPRFSGRQFPNYSSELNVNALELEDSALYLCASSDSDSNQPQHFGDGTRLSIL.

The chain carries TRBV28 and TRBJ1-2, with D perhaps matching TRBD1 (6 bases). Germline loops: CDR1 MDHEN, CDR2 SYDVKM. The CDR3 is 12 residues long. The V end lost 5 bases, the J end lost 5 bases, and 9 bases lay between the germline ends. DNA for the CDR3: TGTGCCAGCAGTGGACAGAATTATGGCTACACCTTC. This encodes CASSGQNYGYTF.

The chain recombines TRBV7-2 with TRBJ2-6; 9 bases agree with TRBD1. CDR1 and CDR2 (germline): SGHTA, FQGNSA. This CDR3 has 17 residues. The ends lost 5 bases at V and 2 bases at J; junction bases unmatched: 7. The CDR3 DNA reads TGTGCCAGCAGCCCCGGGACAGGGATAACTGGGGCCAACGTCCTGACTTTC. Its protein is CASSPGTGITGANVLTF.

This clone was observed a handful of times. A junction boundary mismatches the germline segment, possibly from a read error. The gene calls are TRBV30 and TRBJ1-5; 10 bases map to TRBD1. Germline lookup yields CDR1 GTSNPN and CDR2 SVGIG (reference sequence). The length of the CDR3 is 16 residues. The CDR3 region is CARSRDRGLRNQPQHF. The CDR3 DNA is TGTGCCCGGAGCCGGGACAGGGGCCTTCGCAATCAGCCCCAGCATTTT.

The chain carries TRBV28 and TRBJ2-6; D gene unclear. Germline V CDR1 and CDR2: MDHEN, SYDVKM. CDR3 length equals 15 residues. Trimming took off 4 bases at V and 1 base at J, with 8 bases between the two ends. The CDR3 coding sequence is TGTGCCAGCAGTTCCCACTCTTCTGGGGCCAACGTCCTGACTTTC. Protein: CASSSHSSGANVLTF.

This clone is a singleton in its sample. The chain recombines TRBV2 with TRBJ2-7; 9 bases are shared with TRBD1. CDR3 length: 16 residues. The ends lost 0 bases at V and 6 bases at J; junction bases unmatched: 9. In germline, CDR1 is SNHLY, CDR2 FYNNEI. The CDR3 DNA is TGTGCCAGCAGTGAAGCGGCCGGGACAGGGTGGAGCGAGCAGTACTTC. This translates into CASSEAAGTGWSEQYF.

This chain joins TRBV20-1 and TRBJ2-4; weak D call: TRBD2 (7 bases). CDR3 length: 16 residues. Germline values: CDR1 DFQATT, CDR2 SNEGSKA (reference sequence). With 3 bases removed from V and 0 bases from J, the gap between germline ends came to 15 bases. CDR3 loop: CSASWGGTLAKNIQYF. The CDR3 DNA reads TGCAGTGCTAGTTGGGGGGGCACACTAGCCAAAAACATTCAGTACTTC.

This clone has more than one count but fewer than ten. The chain is built from TRBV10-1 and TRBJ1-2, with 7 bases identical to TRBD1. J lost 11 bases, V lost 6 bases, and 9 bases had no gene match. This CDR3 has 12 amino acids. Germline values: CDR1 WNHNN, CDR2 SYGVQD (reference sequence). In DNA form, the CDR3 reads TGCGCCAGCAGGTGGACAGGTAGGTGTTACACCTTC. Translating gives CASRWTGRCYTF.

CDR3 residues: CAISESAGYYGYTF. CDR3 nucleotide sequence: TGTGCCATCAGTGAGTCGGCAGGGTACTATGGCTACACCTTC. The rearrangement uses TRBV10-3 and TRBJ1-2; the D gene is possibly TRBD1 (5 bases). Trimming pared 0 bases from V and 3 bases from J, leaving 8 bases between. CDR1 and CDR2 (germline): ENHRY, SYGVKD. CDR3 length: 14 residues.

The rearrangement joins TRBV2 to TRBJ2-7; possibly TRBD2 for D (7 bases). Deletions cut 8 bases from V and 2 bases from J, with 16 bases between. CDR1 is SNHLY and CDR2 is FYNNEI in the germline V gene. This CDR3 is 14 amino acids long. In nucleotides, the CDR3 is TGTGCCAGCTTCGAAGGGGGGGCGCCCTACGAGCAGTACTTC. Amino acid sequence: CASFEGGAPYEQYF.

The V and J genes are TRBV5-4 and TRBJ2-2; 12 positions agree with TRBD2. Trimming at V came to 4 bases and at J to 7 bases, leaving 14 bases not matched to a gene. The CDR3 covers 18 residues. Germline CDR1 and CDR2: SGHNT and YYREEE (reference sequence). The CDR3 sequence is CASSPTSGGLPRDGELFF. In nucleotides, the CDR3 is TGTGCCAGCAGCCCTACTAGCGGGGGGCTCCCGCGGGACGGGGAGCTGTTTTTT.